This TCR beta chain was retrieved from a study of T cell responses to AZD1222 COVID-19 vaccine. The CDR3 length is 12 residues. The germline CDR1 and CDR2 sequences are MNHEY and SVGAGI. Trimming pared 3 bases from V and 6 bases from J, leaving 9 bases between. TCRdb keeps only in-frame clones here, not all; method: immunoSEQ multiplex PCR. Of over 95,000 clones in the sample, about nine tenths were seen once. Worth noting for this clone: The antigen remains unidentified.

Whole-study results and caveats: Recipients of two AZD1222 doses showed rising Spike-specific TCR breadth and depth. Clonal diversity was possibly underestimated, and white British individuals and females predominated among donors. Samples come after the peak T cell response, not at day 14.

This rearrangement joins TRBV6-5 to TRBJ2-7; unclear D gene. The input for sequencing was peripheral blood, taken on day 0 of AZD1222 vaccination. The receptor was derived from an adult in good health. CDR3: CASSYTNREQYF. CDR3 sequence (DNA): TGTGCCAGCAGTTATACAAATCGCGAGCAGTACTTC.